The 27 T cell receptor beta chains reported below all come from one sample, sequenced in a study of metastatic and nonmetastatic thyroid tumors. Ahead of thyroid surgery, no patient had received treatment of any kind. TCRdb used MiXCR to call clones anew from the PCR reads. The repertoire holds approximately 18,000 clones, with approximately 27% as singletons. What was sequenced was tumor tissue. These receptors were taken from a female donor with papillary thyroid cancer or a benign thyroid nodule (not recorded which). Some clones in this sample may be carry-over from other donors' samples.

The genes are TRBV30 and TRBJ2-7; D possibly corresponds to TRBD1 (5 bases). The CDR3 extends over 12 amino acids. In germline, CDR1 is GTSNPN, CDR2 SVGIG (reference sequence). The V and J ends lost 7 bases and 5 bases respectively, with 15 bases between them. This CDR3 is CAFHKTADEQYF. The CDR3 DNA follows: TGTGCCTTCCACAAGACAGCAGACGAGCAGTACTTC.

The sample holds many counts of this clone. A much larger clonotype is one base distant, so this may be a read error. The genes are TRBV3-1 and TRBJ2-3, with 11 bases fitting TRBD2. Germline V gives CDR1 LGHDT, CDR2 YNNKEL (reference sequence). The CDR3 loop spans 15 amino acids. The CDR3 loop is CVSVDSGGAADTQYF. The CDR3 nucleotides are TGTGTCAGCGTAGATAGCGGGGGGGCGGCAGATACGCAGTATTTT.

This chain links TRBV11-2 with TRBJ1-2; D gene unclear. Per the germline V gene, CDR1 is SGHAT and CDR2 is FQNNGV. This CDR3 has 13 residues. V shed 5 bases and J shed 5 bases, with 12 bases lying between them. The CDR3 protein is CASSARPPYGYTF. CDR3 DNA: TGTGCCAGCAGCGCGAGGCCCCCATATGGCTACACCTTC.

This clone was recorded many times. The chain combines TRBV5-1 with TRBJ2-7; maybe TRBD2 (6 bases). Between the trimmed V and J ends, which lost 2 bases and 3 bases, there was a span of 12 bases. This CDR3 comprises 14 residues. The germline CDR1 and CDR2 sequences are SGHRS and YFSETQ. The CDR3 loop reads CASSLRAEGYEQYF. CDR3 in DNA: TGCGCCAGCAGCTTAAGGGCGGAGGGCTACGAGCAGTACTTC. The full variable domain, with the rest looked up from reference TRBV5-1 and TRBJ2-7, is KAGVTQTPRYLIKTRGQQVTLSCSPISGHRSVSWYQQTPGQGLQFLFEYFSETQRNKGNFPGRFSGRQFSNSRSEMNVSTLELGDSALYLCASSLRAEGYEQYFGPGTRLTVT.

This clone was seen only a few times. This CDR3 is missing its conserved last phenylalanine or tryptophan, likely due to a read error. Because the CDR3's place on the DNA is in doubt, the DNA is left out and the CDR3 is given as listed by TCRdb. This rearrangement joins TRBV7-3 to TRBJ2-6; the D call in the table, TRBD1, was not verified against the DNA. Germline CDR1 is SGHTA and CDR2 is FQGTGA. Counting both end residues, the CDR3 totals 8 amino acids. CDR3 loop: CASSLTGG.

This clone was recorded many times. The genes are TRBV7-9 and TRBJ2-1, with 8 bases fitting TRBD1. Germline loops: CDR1 SEHNR, CDR2 FQNEAQ (reference sequence). CDR3 length equals 14 residues. The V and J ends lost 5 bases and 7 bases, in that order; junction bases with no gene match: 7. The DNA for the CDR3 is TGTGCCAGCAGCCTACGGACAGGGAGGAATGAGCAGTTCTTC. It is translated as CASSLRTGRNEQFF. Using reference TRBV7-9 and TRBJ2-1 for the parts outside the CDR3, the full variable domain is DTGVSQNPRHKITKRGQNVTFRCDPISEHNRLYWYRQTLGQGPEFLTYFQNEAQLEKSRLLSDRFSAERPKGSFSTLEIQRTEQGDSAMYLCASSLRTGRNEQFFGPGTRLTVL.

This clone was counted ten times or more. This sequence joins TRBV7-6 and TRBJ1-3, with a tentative D call TRBD1 (5 bases). Germline V gene sequence: CDR1 SGHVS, CDR2 FNYEAQ. CDR3 length: 13 amino acids. With 8 bases removed from V and 0 bases from J, the gap between germline ends came to 8 bases. DNA for the CDR3: TGTGCCAGCCAGGGAGACTCTGGAAACACCATATATTTT. The encoded protein is CASQGDSGNTIYF.

A note on this clone: It may be a read error: a sequence one base away is much more abundant. This chain uses TRBV12-3 or TRBV12-4 with TRBJ2-1, with 12 nucleotides matching TRBD2. The CDR3 has 14 residues. The CDR3 nucleotides are TGTGCCAGCAGTCCCGCGACTAGCGGGGGAAGCCAGCTCTTC. It codes for CASSPATSGGSQLF.

Details on this clone: The junction departs from the called germline gene at one end, perhaps through a read error. The genes are TRBV7-3 and TRBJ2-3; no definite D call. The CDR3 totals 14 residues. Germline V gene data show CDR1 as SGHTA and CDR2 as FQGTGA. The CDR3, as DNA: TGTGCCAGCATCTTAACGGGTGGGGCAGATACGCAGTATTTT. As protein: CASILTGGADTQYF.

At least ten counts were recorded for this clone. This chain connects TRBV28 to TRBJ1-1; no firm D call. V shed 2 bases and J shed 8 bases, with 9 bases lying between them. Germline assignment: CDR1 MDHEN and CDR2 SYDVKM. The CDR3 sequence is 12 residues long. This chain's CDR3 is CASSLKGIEAFF. The CDR3 nucleotides are TGTGCCAGCAGTTTAAAGGGCATCGAAGCTTTCTTT.

By sample fraction, this clone is large. The V and J genes are TRBV6-1 and TRBJ1-1; the D gene is possibly TRBD1 (5 bases). Trimming took off 3 bases at V and 5 bases at J, with 16 bases between the two ends. Germline V gene data show CDR1 as MNHNS and CDR2 as SASEGT. This CDR3 contains 15 residues. Here the CDR3 DNA reads TGTGCCAGCAGTGAGAATCTACAGGTTACGACTGAAGCTTTCTTT. This codes for CASSENLQVTTEAFF.

The table lists this clone with a few counts. A much larger clone sits a single nucleotide away, making a read error possible. The rearrangement uses TRBV6-1 and TRBJ1-4; the match to TRBD1 covers 7 bases. The germline V gene encodes CDR1 MNHNS and CDR2 SASEGT. The CDR3 has 16 residues. The CDR3 loop is CTSNPHPGQTNEKLFF. The CDR3 region has the DNA TGTACCAGCAACCCCCATCCGGGACAGACTAATGAAAAACTGTTTTTT.

The J gene is TRBJ2-7, the V gene TRBV5-1; 11 bases agree with TRBD1. V shed 4 bases and J 7 bases; nucleotides not matched to a gene: 13. This CDR3 is built from 16 residues. Germline V CDR1 and CDR2: SGHRS, YFSETQ. The CDR3 loop is CASSTDWTGGASEQYF. The CDR3 coding sequence is TGCGCCAGCAGCACAGACTGGACAGGGGGCGCGTCTGAGCAGTACTTC.

The V and J genes are TRBV20-1 and TRBJ1-1; D gene ambiguous. The CDR3 has 12 residues. Trimming stripped 3 bases from V and 0 bases from J, with 5 bases between. Germline V gene lookup returns CDR1 DFQATT and CDR2 SNEGSKA (reference sequence). In nucleotides, the CDR3 is TGCAGTGCTAGGTGTCTGAACACTGAAGCTTTCTTT. It specifies CSARCLNTEAFF.

This clone was seen a few times. This chain links TRBV12-3 or TRBV12-4 with TRBJ2-3; D is uncertain. V shed 6 bases and J shed 0 bases, with 10 bases lying between them. The CDR3 loop spans 14 amino acids. The CDR3 DNA reads as TGTGCCAGCAGGCTGGGCAAGAGCACAGATACGCAGTATTTT. Amino acids: CASRLGKSTDTQYF.

The sample holds one count of this clone. Compared with germline, one end of the junction differs, possibly owing to a read error. The CDR3 bases are TGTTCCAGCAGCTTAGCAGGGGGAAAGAATTCACCCCTCCACTTT. It yields the protein CSSSLAGGKNSPLHF. The gene calls are TRBV7-2 and TRBJ1-6; 7 bases map to TRBD1. The CDR3 loop spans 15 amino acids. In germline, CDR1 is SGHTA, CDR2 FQGNSA.

The chain couples TRBV18 to TRBJ1-2, with D unresolved. The CDR3 loop spans 14 amino acids. V gave up 2 bases and J gave up 7 bases, with 14 bases separating them. Germline V CDR1 and CDR2: KGHSH, LQKENI. The CDR3 bases are TGTGCCAGCTCACCATCTTTACCCCCGAGTGGCTACACCTTC. This translates into CASSPSLPPSGYTF.

This clone was seen only once. The gene calls are TRBV11-1 and TRBJ1-3, with 9 bases aligning to TRBD1. The germline V gene encodes CDR1 SGHAT and CDR2 FQDESV (reference sequence). Trimming took 0 bases from V and 4 from J; bases not matched to a gene: 4. This CDR3 spans 16 amino acids. CDR3 amino acids: CASSLAAGQGGNTIYF. The CDR3, as DNA: TGTGCCAGCAGCTTAGCTGCGGGACAGGGCGGAAACACCATATATTTT.

This clone showed up many times. The chain couples TRBV2 to TRBJ2-7, with D perhaps being TRBD1 or TRBD2 (5 bases each). V lost 11 bases and J lost 0, with 14 bases in between. The CDR3 is 13 residues long. Germline V CDR1 and CDR2: SNHLY, FYNNEI. The CDR3 region is CAGTGLLSYEQYF. The CDR3 DNA sequence: TGTGCCGGTACAGGACTCCTCTCCTACGAGCAGTACTTC.

The V and J genes are TRBV19 and TRBJ1-5; no clear D gene. The length of the CDR3 is 13 residues. Deletions cut 4 bases from V and 4 bases from J, with 8 bases between. CDR1 and CDR2 from the germline V gene are LNHDA and SQIVND (reference sequence). The CDR3 sequence is CASSTHLNQPQHF. The CDR3 region has the DNA TGTGCCAGTAGTACCCACTTGAATCAGCCCCAGCATTTT.

This clone was counted at least ten times. The chain joins TRBV19 to TRBJ2-7, with 11 bases identical to TRBD1. The germline V gene has CDR1 LNHDA and CDR2 SQIVND (reference sequence). This CDR3 contains 14 residues. Trimming took 7 bases from V and 6 from J; bases not matched to a gene: 8. For the CDR3, the DNA is TGTGCCAGTACCCTCGGACAGGGGGCGGTCGAGCAGTACTTC. Translating it yields CASTLGQGAVEQYF.

This clone was seen a few times. A much larger clone is a single base away; this may be a read error. This chain joins TRBV5-4 and TRBJ2-7; the match to TRBD2 covers 10 bases. Looked up from germline, CDR1 is SGHNT and CDR2 is YYREEE (reference sequence). CDR3 length: 16 amino acids. The J segment lost 6 bases and the V segment lost 1 base, leaving 10 bases of the junction unmatched. The CDR3 coding sequence is TGTGCCAGCAGCTTGCCCCCTAGCGGGAGTGCCGGCGAGCAGTACTTC. Protein: CASSLPPSGSAGEQYF.

This clone was observed many times. The chain recombines TRBV7-9 with TRBJ2-1; TRBD1 or TRBD2 may be the D gene (5 bases each). This CDR3 region has 15 residues. The germline gives CDR1 SEHNR, CDR2 FQNEAQ (reference sequence). Trimming removed 7 bases from V and 5 bases from J, with 18 bases in between. The CDR3 loop is CASNQYRDAHNEQFF. CDR3 DNA: TGTGCCAGCAACCAATACCGGGACGCACACAATGAGCAGTTCTTC.

In this sample, this clone turned up many times. The V and J genes are TRBV12-3 or TRBV12-4 and TRBJ1-4; no firm D call. The germline V and J ends were trimmed by 4 bases and 0 bases, with 6 bases remaining between them. The CDR3 loop spans 14 amino acids. As DNA, the CDR3 is TGTGCCAGCAGTTACGGTGCAACTAATGAAAAACTGTTTTTT. This translates into CASSYGATNEKLFF.

This clone was seen at least ten times. The J gene is TRBJ2-1, the V gene TRBV9; a possible D gene is TRBD2 (5 bases). CDR1 is SGDLS, CDR2 YYNGEE, per germline. CDR3 size: 16 residues. V lost 0 bases and J 8 bases, leaving 18 bases between the germline ends. CDR3: CASSVGLGNFNDEQFF. CDR3 in DNA: TGTGCCAGCAGCGTAGGACTCGGGAACTTCAACGATGAGCAGTTCTTC.

This clone was seen repeatedly, ten times or more. The chain carries TRBV14 and TRBJ1-5; D gene ambiguous. Deletions cut 1 base from V and 8 bases from J, with 6 bases between. This CDR3 contains 12 residues. Germline CDR1 reads SGHDN; CDR2 reads FVKESK. CDR3: CASSQGLEPQHF. The CDR3 DNA reads as TGTGCCAGCAGCCAAGGGTTGGAGCCCCAGCATTTT. The full variable domain, in which reference TRBV14 and TRBJ1-5 provide the parts outside the CDR3, is EAGVTQFPSHSVIEKGQTVTLRCDPISGHDNLYWYRRVMGKEIKFLLHFVKESKQDESGMPNNRFLAERTGGTYSTLKVQPAELEDSGVYFCASSQGLEPQHFGDGTRLSIL.

This rearrangement joins TRBV19 to TRBJ2-5; perhaps TRBD2 as D (5 bases). The CDR3 extends over 13 amino acids. V was trimmed by 7 bases and J by 6 bases, leaving 15 bases between them. CDR1 and CDR2 from the germline V gene are LNHDA and SQIVND (reference sequence). In nucleotides, the CDR3 is TGTGCCAGTATTTGGGCTAGCAGTCAGACCCAGTACTTC. Residues: CASIWASSQTQYF.